One and the same sample provided the 12 T cell receptor beta chains below, sequenced in a study of CD8+ T cells in alopecia areata. This sample's treatment: oral pan-JAK inhibitor, 5-10 mg twice daily. RNA extraction was followed by reverse transcription into cDNA, which acted as the sequencing template. Here immunoSEQ multiplex PCR was the method, and the copy in TCRdb shows in-frame clones only, minus some. The sample carries over 150,000 clones, roughly three fifths recorded once. Source: CD4+ T cells sorted from blood, taken at week 4, from a patient treated with tofacitinib. Receptors originate from a human donor with alopecia areata.

The chain combines TRBV30 with TRBJ2-5; D might be TRBD2 (5 bases). V gave up 1 base and J gave up 7 bases, with 16 bases separating them. CDR3 size: 14 residues. Germline CDR1 reads GTSNPN; CDR2 reads SVGIG (reference sequence). The chain's CDR3 is CAWSGSSGWGTQYF. DNA of the CDR3: TGTGCCTGGAGTGGATCCTCGGGGTGGGGGACCCAGTACTTC.

The chain links TRBV4-1 to TRBJ2-5; D perhaps matches TRBD2 (5 bases). This CDR3 is 13 amino acids long. Germline values: CDR1 MGHRA, CDR2 YSYEKL. V gave up 2 bases and J gave up 4 bases, with 8 bases separating them. CDR3 DNA: TGCGCCAGCAGCCAACCGGCGGGAGAGACCCAGTACTTC. This translates into CASSQPAGETQYF.

In its sample, this clone was seen a few times. This chain uses TRBV6-6 with TRBJ1-1; tentatively, D is TRBD1 (6 bases). CDR3 length: 15 amino acids. Trimming took off 2 bases at V and 4 bases at J, with 14 bases between the two ends. Germline V CDR1 and CDR2: MNHNY, SVGAGI (reference sequence). CDR3 residues: CASSYGRGAGTEAFF. CDR3 nucleotide sequence: TGTGCCAGCAGTTACGGTAGGGGGGCTGGCACTGAAGCTTTCTTT.

This clone was recorded a few times. The CDR3 sequence is CASSLQGYEQYF. The CDR3 region has the DNA TGTGCCAGCAGCTTGCAGGGCTACGAGCAGTACTTC. The chain is built from TRBV5-6 and TRBJ2-7; a weak D match, TRBD1 (5 bases). Between the trimmed V and J ends, which lost 1 base and 3 bases, there was a span of 5 bases. CDR3 length equals 12 residues. Per germline, CDR1 SGHDT and CDR2 YYEEEE.

The V gene is TRBV6-5, the J gene TRBJ1-5; possible D gene TRBD1, 6 bases. Trimming removed 7 bases from V and 5 bases from J, with 12 bases in between. The CDR3 consists of 13 residues. Germline V gene sequence: CDR1 MNHEY, CDR2 SVGAGI. As DNA, the CDR3 is TGTGCCAGCACCACAGGGACGGATCAGCCCCAGCATTTT. Encoded protein: CASTTGTDQPQHF.

Here the CDR3 reads CASSELGGLYEQYF. The CDR3 DNA sequence: TGTGCCAGCAGTGAATTGGGGGGGCTCTACGAGCAGTACTTC. The chain links TRBV2 to TRBJ2-7, with D perhaps TRBD2 (7 bases). CDR3 length: 14 amino acids. Germline V gene sequence: CDR1 SNHLY, CDR2 FYNNEI. Trimming pared 2 bases from V and 3 bases from J, leaving 11 bases between.

The CDR3 sequence is CASSLGTGSHGYTF. The CDR3 nucleotides are TGTGCCAGCAGCTTGGGGACAGGGAGCCATGGCTACACCTTC. The chain is built from TRBV11-2 and TRBJ1-2; 9 bases line up with TRBD1. The CDR3 sequence is 14 residues long. In germline, CDR1 is SGHAT, CDR2 FQNNGV. Losses at the gene ends were 3 bases for V and 6 bases for J; bases not matched to a gene: 5.

This clone was recorded a few times. The chain joins TRBV28 to TRBJ2-2; 7 positions match TRBD2. Per germline, CDR1 MDHEN and CDR2 SYDVKM. This CDR3 has 18 residues. The V and J ends lost 7 bases and 0 bases, in that order; junction bases with no gene match: 14. CDR3 nucleotides: TGTGCCAGCACCTTAGGGGTATGGCGGGGGACGAACACCGGGGAGCTGTTTTTT. As protein: CASTLGVWRGTNTGELFF.

V usage is TRBV30 and J usage is TRBJ2-3; the match to TRBD2 covers 11 bases. CDR1 GTSNPN and CDR2 SVGIG come from the germline V gene (reference sequence). The CDR3 has 15 amino acids. V shed 8 bases and J 6 bases; nucleotides not matched to a gene: 13. CDR3 in amino acids: CAVEPLAGGIDTQYF. The CDR3 DNA reads as TGTGCCGTAGAACCGTTAGCGGGGGGGATCGATACGCAGTATTTT.

This clone was counted once. This chain connects TRBV7-9 to TRBJ2-5; 9 positions agree with TRBD1. V was clipped by 4 bases and J by 5 bases; unmatched bases: 5. Per germline, CDR1 SEHNR and CDR2 FQNEAQ (reference sequence). The CDR3 consists of 14 residues. CDR3 residues: CASSSHDRGETQYF. In nucleotides, the CDR3 is TGTGCCAGCAGCTCACACGACAGGGGGGAGACCCAGTACTTC.

Remarks on this clone: The junction and the germline gene differ at one end; a read error may be behind it. V gene TRBV7-7 combines with J gene TRBJ2-7, with D unclear. Looked up from germline, CDR1 is SSHAT and CDR2 is FNYEAQ (reference sequence). The CDR3 runs to 13 residues. The CDR3 protein is CASSLSTGYEQYF. The DNA for the CDR3 is TGTGCTAGCAGCCTCTCAACCGGGTACGAGCAGTACTTC.

The CDR3: CATLGQGYGYTF. As DNA, the CDR3 is TGTGCCACTCTAGGACAGGGCTATGGCTACACCTTC. The V call is TRBV28, the J call TRBJ1-2, with 8 nucleotides matching TRBD1. The V segment lost 10 bases and the J segment 4 bases; nucleotides outside the gene matches: 5. The CDR3 totals 12 residues. Germline CDR1 is MDHEN and CDR2 is SYDVKM.